Listed below are T cell receptor beta chains from one sample, sequenced in a study of T cells in Graves' hyperthyroidism and ophthalmopathy. TCRdb reprocessed the multiplex PCR reads with MiXCR, giving one entry per CDR3 protein. Here the sample spans hundreds of thousands of distinct CDR3 sequences, approximately 17% being singletons. Source material: blood. These receptors all come from a woman aged 55-70 years with Graves' ophthalmopathy. Both conserved end residues are part of each CDR3. D genes are given only for firm matches. Expanded clones get a size class; other rows say once, few or many, or leave the size out.

d_call	j_call	clone_size	v_call	cdr3_nt	cdr3_aa
TRBD2	TRBJ2-1	many	TRBV27	TGTGCCAGCAGTCCGACTACTAGCGGGAGTTTTAATGAGCAGTTCTTC	CASSPTTSGSFNEQFF
NA	TRBJ2-7	many	TRBV6-1	TGTGCCAGCAGTGAAACCCCAGCTACCCCCTACGAGCAGTACTTC	CASSETPATPYEQYF
NA	TRBJ1-5	few	TRBV6-2/TRBV6-3	TGTGCCAGCAGTTACCGTCAGAGGGGAACTCAGCCCCAGCATTTT	CASSYRQRGTQPQHF
TRBD2	TRBJ2-7	few	TRBV7-9	TGTGCCAGCAGCTTAGCCGGCGGGGGTCACGAGCAGTACTTC	CASSLAGGGHEQYF
NA	TRBJ1-5	few	TRBV15	TGTGCCACCAGCAGAGTTGACCAGGCGGGCAATCAGCCCCAGCATTTT	CATSRVDQAGNQPQHF
NA	TRBJ1-1	many	TRBV10-3	TGTGCCATCAGTGAGTCAAGACAGTTGAACACTGAAGCTTTCTTT	CAISESRQLNTEAFF
NA	TRBJ1-1	many	TRBV12-3/TRBV12-4	TGTGCCAGCAGTTTAGGGGGGGACCTGAACACTGAAGCTTTCTTT	CASSLGGDLNTEAFF
NA	TRBJ1-2	NA	TRBV5-4	TGTGCCAGCAGCACCGGACGGGGAGGCTACACCTTC	CASSTGRGGYTF
TRBD1	TRBJ2-3	many	TRBV4-2	TGTGCCAGCAGCCCCGGACAGGGCACCACAGATACGCAGTATTTT	CASSPGQGTTDTQYF
TRBD1	TRBJ2-2	NA	TRBV6-1	TGTGCCAGCAGTCCAATAATAGACAGGGTCCACGGGGAGCTGTTTTTT	CASSPIIDRVHGELFF
NA	TRBJ1-2	many	TRBV3-1	TGTGCCAGCAGCCAAGCAGGGGATTACGGCTACACCTTC	CASSQAGDYGYTF
TRBD1	TRBJ1-4	many	TRBV5-6	TGTGCCAGCAGCTTCGGACAGGGGATTGCAACTAATGAAAAACTGTTTTTT	CASSFGQGIATNEKLFF
TRBD1	TRBJ1-5	many	TRBV20-1	TGCAGTGCTAGTCCCCAGGGGGGGATCTATAGCAATCAGCCCCAGCATTTT	CSASPQGGIYSNQPQHF
NA	TRBJ2-3	many	TRBV29-1	TGCAGCGTTGGTGCTAGCGTAAGCACAGATACGCAGTATTTT	CSVGASVSTDTQYF
NA	TRBJ1-4	NA	TRBV4-1	TGCGCCAGCAGCCAAGATTGGTTTGCGGCTAATGAAAAACTGTTTTTT	CASSQDWFAANEKLFF
TRBD1	TRBJ1-1	many	TRBV14	TGTGCCAGCAGCCCACAGGGGGCCGGTGAAGCTTTCTTT	CASSPQGAGEAFF
NA	TRBJ2-2	NA	TRBV4-3	TGCGCCAGCAGCCAAGATGAGACAGTGATCACCGGGGAGCTGTTTTTT	CASSQDETVITGELFF
TRBD1	TRBJ2-6	NA	TRBV20-1	TGCAGTGCTAGCCGCCAGGGGGCGCCCGGGGCCAACGTCCTGACTTTC	CSASRQGAPGANVLTF
NA	TRBJ1-2	many	TRBV10-3	TGTGCCATCAGTGAGTCGCACGACGCCTATGGCTACACCTTC	CAISESHDAYGYTF
NA	TRBJ2-7	NA	TRBV7-2	NA	CASSFGTGTYERYF
TRBD1	TRBJ1-1	few	TRBV25-1	TGTGCCAGCAGCCCCATTGACAGGGAGAACACTGAAGCTTTCTTT	CASSPIDRENTEAFF
NA	TRBJ2-1	many	TRBV4-1	TGCGCCAGCAGCCAAAATAGACAGTACAATGAGCAGTTCTTC	CASSQNRQYNEQFF
NA	TRBJ1-1	many	TRBV11-2	TGTGCCAGCAGCTTAATCGTTGTTAGGGACACTGAAGCTTTCTTT	CASSLIVVRDTEAFF
TRBD2	TRBJ2-3	many	TRBV6-1	TGTGCCAGCCCTACACTAGCGGGAGTAGGAGATACGCAGTATTTT	CASPTLAGVGDTQYF
NA	TRBJ1-2	NA	TRBV4-2	TGTGCCAGCAGCCAAGAACAACAGGACTATGGCTACACCTTC	CASSQEQQDYGYTF
TRBD1	TRBJ1-2	many	TRBV20-1	TGCAGTGCTAGCCGACAGGGTCCCGGAGGCTACACCTTC	CSASRQGPGGYTF
NA	TRBJ2-7	many	TRBV7-2	TGTGCCAGCAGCTCACTGAGCAGCTCCTACGAGCAGTACTTC	CASSSLSSSYEQYF
NA	TRBJ1-1	many	TRBV6-5	TGTGCCAGCAGTTACCCTCATCGGGGCGAGAATAAAGCTTTCTTT	CASSYPHRGENKAFF
TRBD1	TRBJ2-5	many	TRBV11-2	TGTGCCAGCAGCTTAGTCCTTGGGACAGGGGCTCTTAAGACCCAGTACTTC	CASSLVLGTGALKTQYF